This is a list of T cell receptor beta chains from one sample in a study of post-analysis software for immune sequencing data. TCRdb re-called the PCR reads through MiXCR, storing one row per CDR3 protein. This sample yields approximately 360,000 distinct CDR3 sequences, of which less than 40% are seen a single time; roughly 13% belongs to the top ten. Sequencing was carried out using blood. The source is a girl between 10 and 17 years old with multiple sclerosis. The CDR3 runs from the conserved cysteine through the conserved F or W. The listing skips clone size in some rows; elsewhere it reads once, few, many or a size class.

>TRBV7-3|few|TRBJ2-3
CASSLYGGGAADTQYF
>TRBV30|.|TRBJ2-7
CAWRPPGLGPYF
>TRBV20-1|few|TRBJ2-7
CSARDQADYEQYF
>TRBV20-1|few|TRBJ2-1
CSAPPGTVYNEQFF
>TRBV18|.|TRBJ1-1
CASSPAQGTTEAFF
>TRBV20-1|.|TRBJ2-7
CSARPLGVSYEQYF
>TRBV5-6|few|TRBJ2-1
CASSTPLDGNNEQFF
>TRBV4-1|.|TRBJ1-4
CASSQDPTGNEKLFF
>TRBV6-6|medium-sized|TRBJ2-5
CASSPPGNPGETQYF
>TRBV12-3/TRBV12-4|.|TRBJ2-3
CASSLGQLATDTQYF
>TRBV5-1|few|TRBJ1-2
CASSFEGSGYTF
>TRBV29-1|few|TRBJ1-5
CSVVGPHAAASGNQPQHF
>TRBV20-1|.|TRBJ2-5
CSASSSTHQETQYF
>TRBV7-2|.|TRBJ2-6
CASSPPTGVSGANVLTF
>TRBV7-2|.|TRBJ2-3
CASSRLPGLAVRDTQYF
>TRBV5-1|.|TRBJ2-7
CASSSPGQSTPYEQYF
>TRBV27|once|TRBJ1-4
CASSLQPLATNEKLFF
>TRBV5-1|few|TRBJ1-1
CASSFRDRPPNTEAFF
>TRBV20-1|few|TRBJ2-3
CSASGTHLADTQYF
>TRBV12-3/TRBV12-4|.|TRBJ2-7
CASTKGPNEQYF
>TRBV18|.|TRBJ1-6
CASSTQGVGGSPLHF
>TRBV12-3/TRBV12-4|.|.
CASTNSGGTETQYF
>TRBV18|.|TRBJ2-7
CASSPGTGEYEQYF
>TRBV20-1|.|TRBJ2-2
CSASSRSWTVKNTGELFF
>TRBV10-3|.|TRBJ1-1
CAISESGRLGAFF
>TRBV4-1|.|TRBJ1-5
CASSQEAGQPQHF
>TRBV7-9|few|TRBJ2-1
CASSETSGGLYNEQFF
>TRBV7-2|few|TRBJ1-1
CASSLVGGHSNTEAFF
>TRBV20-1|few|TRBJ2-1
CSARDTREQFF
>TRBV12-3/TRBV12-4|.|TRBJ2-7
CASTPGQGLPYEQYF
>TRBV28|.|TRBJ2-6
CASSLEGTGANVLTF
>TRBV18|many|TRBJ1-1
CASSPGQNTEAFF
>TRBV7-2|.|.
CASSRQTVSYEQYF
>TRBV6-5|.|TRBJ2-5
CASSYRDPQETQYF
>TRBV6-2/TRBV6-3|.|TRBJ2-2
CASSYSTTGELFF
>TRBV20-1|few|TRBJ2-7
CSARSSFYEQYF
>TRBV7-8|.|TRBJ2-7
CASSHARVQPDEQYF
>TRBV7-2|few|TRBJ2-3
CASSTSTSTDTQYF
>TRBV20-1|few|TRBJ2-3
CSARRGTTEGTQYF
>TRBV27|few|TRBJ2-6
CASSETRGPTGANVLTF
>TRBV12-3/TRBV12-4|.|TRBJ2-3
CASASGGAGTDAQYF
>TRBV29-1|.|TRBJ2-1
CSSLGEAKRANEQFF
>TRBV18|.|TRBJ1-2
CASSPREGYTF
>TRBV4-3|.|TRBJ1-1
CASSQDVGEGTEAFF
>TRBV28|.|TRBJ1-1
CTSTRGGSGEAFF
>TRBV15|many|TRBJ2-7
CATSRDGTGYEQYF
>TRBV4-1|.|TRBJ1-1
CASSQVPQGENTEACF
>TRBV6-5|few|TRBJ2-3
CASSYSGSSGGAYTQYF
>TRBV29-1|.|TRBJ2-3
CSVVGLQRGGRTDTQYF
>TRBV18|.|TRBJ1-4
CASSPALGPETNEKLFF
>TRBV6-4|few|TRBJ2-7
CASPHTANYEQYF
>TRBV21-1|few|TRBJ2-1
CASSVTGPGNEQFF
>TRBV5-6|few|TRBJ2-7
CASSLYETTYEQYF
>TRBV4-1|.|TRBJ2-7
CASSLRLAGGYEQYF
>TRBV20-1|.|TRBJ1-2
CSATGSGASNGYTF
>TRBV30|.|TRBJ1-2
CAWSGSLYYGYTF
>TRBV7-9|few|TRBJ1-4
CASSLVGSPNEKLFF